This T cell receptor (beta chain) came from a study of blood T cell repertoires in COVID-19. Study at large: COVID-19 samples from acute and convalescent phases originated in the United States, Italy and Spain. Sources were T cells, B-cell-depleted T cells, or PBMCs; the material itself was cDNA or gDNA.

There are 15 residues in the CDR3. Germline CDR1 reads SNHLY; CDR2 reads FYNNEI. After removal of 3 bases from V and 3 bases from J, the junction contained 6 bases not matched to a gene. Per the original methods: Amplification from reference gene primers served as the basis for estimated nucleated cell counts. Using immunoSEQ multiplex PCR, the repertoire was profiled, and TCRdb retains in-frame clones only, with some absent. The DNA gave D and trimming, while V, J and clone size come from that table. The sample yields 150,000 to 200,000 clones, approximately 90% seen once. This sequence was found in a woman aged 50 to 65 who had recovered from COVID-19. Sequencing was carried out using PBMCs or T cells enriched from blood (not recorded which). The chain carries TRBV2 and TRBJ2-3; TRBD1 aligns across 7 bases. CDR3 amino acids: CASSDQGVGTDTQYF. The CDR3 DNA follows: TGTGCCAGCAGTGATCAGGGGGTAGGAACAGATACGCAGTATTTT.